A selection of T cell receptor beta chains follows, all from one sample in a study of cytomegalovirus exposure and HLA in healthy donors. Clones were sequenced by immunoSEQ multiplex PCR, and TCRdb holds only the in-frame ones, with some missing. The sample records roughly 200,000 clones, approximately 78% being singletons. The sample comprised PBMCs. The receptors were sampled from a woman in her twenties or thirties in good health and CMV-seronegative. Both conserved end residues are part of each CDR3. Each record gives: D gene, CDR3 length, clone size, J gene, V gene, CDR3 DNA, CDR3 protein. D genes are given only for firm matches. Rows may omit the clone size; those that give it use once, few, many or a size class.

D: TRBD1; length: 17; size: once; J: TRBJ2-6; V: TRBV2; DNA: TGTGCCAGCACCTGGGACAGGGGAAGCTCTGGGGCCAACGTCCTGACTTTC; CDR3: CASTWDRGSSGANVLTF
D: -; length: 17; size: -; J: TRBJ1-1; V: TRBV28; DNA: TGTGCCAGCAGCCTAGGTCGGAGGATAGATGTGAACACTGAAGCTTTCTTT; CDR3: CASSLGRRIDVNTEAFF
D: TRBD1; length: 14; size: -; J: TRBJ2-7; V: TRBV10-3; DNA: TGTGCCATAGGGGGCGGGTCCAGCTCCTACGAGCAGTACTTC; CDR3: CAIGGGSSSYEQYF
D: TRBD1; length: 16; size: -; J: TRBJ2-2; V: TRBV27; DNA: TGTGCCAGCGGGGACAGTTTGGAGACGCGGGTCGGGGAGCTGTTTTTT; CDR3: CASGDSLETRVGELFF
D: TRBD1; length: 14; size: -; J: TRBJ2-7; V: TRBV5-1; DNA: TGCGCCAGCTCCGGGACAGGAAACTCCTACGAGCAGTACTTC; CDR3: CASSGTGNSYEQYF
D: -; length: 13; size: -; J: TRBJ1-5; V: TRBV5-1; DNA: TGCGCCAGCAGCAGAGATAGCAATCAGCCCCAGCATTTT; CDR3: CASSRDSNQPQHF
D: -; length: 14; size: -; J: TRBJ2-3; V: TRBV6-1; DNA: TGTGCCAGCAAACTTTCTCATAGCACAGATACGCAGTATTTT; CDR3: CASKLSHSTDTQYF
D: TRBD2; length: 16; size: -; J: TRBJ2-3; V: TRBV5-4; DNA: TGTGCCAGCAGCGTGGGCAAGCGGGGACTCACAGATACGCAGTATTTT; CDR3: CASSVGKRGLTDTQYF
D: TRBD2; length: 16; size: -; J: TRBJ2-5; V: TRBV19; DNA: TGTGCCAGTAGTATGGGGCTAGCGGGAGGGCCGGGGACCCAGTACTTC; CDR3: CASSMGLAGGPGTQYF
D: -; length: 15; size: -; J: TRBJ2-1; V: TRBV19; DNA: TGTGCCAGTAGTCCCACATGGAGGCGACACAATGAGCAGTTCTTC; CDR3: CASSPTWRRHNEQFF
D: -; length: 13; size: -; J: TRBJ2-7; V: TRBV5-1; DNA: TGCGCCAGCAGCCCGGGACTTACCTACGAGCAGTACTTC; CDR3: CASSPGLTYEQYF
D: -; length: 12; size: -; J: TRBJ1-2; V: TRBV6-5; DNA: TGTGCCACCAGACAGCATAACTATGGCTACACCTTC; CDR3: CATRQHNYGYTF
D: TRBD2; length: 15; size: -; J: TRBJ2-7; V: TRBV6-5; DNA: TGTGCCAGCAGTTACGACCAGCGGGGATCCTACGAGCAGTACTTC; CDR3: CASSYDQRGSYEQYF
D: TRBD1; length: 17; size: -; J: TRBJ2-7; V: TRBV4-1; DNA: TGCGCCAGCAGCCAAGGAAGGGCTCGGGACAGGGGACACGAGCAGTACTTC; CDR3: CASSQGRARDRGHEQYF
D: -; length: 17; size: -; J: TRBJ2-1; V: TRBV27; DNA: TGTGCCAGCAGCTCACCATCCCTAGCCAGCTCCTACAATGAGCAGTTCTTC; CDR3: CASSSPSLASSYNEQFF
D: TRBD2; length: 15; size: -; J: TRBJ2-3; V: TRBV9; DNA: TGTGCCAGCAGCGTAGGCCAGCGGGGGACAGATACGCAGTATTTT; CDR3: CASSVGQRGTDTQYF
D: -; length: 14; size: -; J: TRBJ2-3; V: TRBV7-9; DNA: TGTGCCAGCAGCTGGGGGACTAGCACAGATACGCAGTATTTT; CDR3: CASSWGTSTDTQYF
D: -; length: 17; size: -; J: TRBJ1-5; V: TRBV27; DNA: TGTGCCAGCAGTTTAGAAAAGGGGGTATTGTCTATTCAGCCCCAGCATTTT; CDR3: CASSLEKGVLSIQPQHF
D: TRBD2; length: 15; size: many; J: TRBJ2-2; V: TRBV4-1; DNA: TGCGCCAGCAGCCCCCCTAGCGGGGACACCGGGGAGCTGTTTTTT; CDR3: CASSPPSGDTGELFF
D: TRBD1; length: 14; size: -; J: TRBJ1-5; V: TRBV10-3; DNA: TGTGCCATCAGGGGGACAGAGCGGAATCAGCCCCAGCATTTT; CDR3: CAIRGTERNQPQHF
D: TRBD1; length: 13; size: -; J: TRBJ1-2; V: TRBV28; DNA: TGTGCCAGCATATCAGGGGGGACCTATGGCTACACCTTC; CDR3: CASISGGTYGYTF
D: TRBD1; length: 16; size: once; J: TRBJ1-6; V: TRBV11-2; DNA: TGTGCCAGCAGCTTAGGGGACAGGGGATCTAATTCACCCCTCCACTTT; CDR3: CASSLGDRGSNSPLHF
D: TRBD1; length: 16; size: -; J: TRBJ1-6; V: TRBV2; DNA: TGTGCCAGCAGTGGCGGACAGGAGCATATTAATTCACCCCTCCACTTT; CDR3: CASSGGQEHINSPLHF
D: -; length: 14; size: -; J: TRBJ1-2; V: TRBV25-1; DNA: TGTGCCAGCAGTGAATATCAGATAAACTATGGCTACACCTTC; CDR3: CASSEYQINYGYTF
D: TRBD2; length: 15; size: -; J: TRBJ2-7; V: TRBV2; DNA: TGTGCCAGCAGTGGCGGGACTAGCGGGAGTTACGAGCAGTACTTC; CDR3: CASSGGTSGSYEQYF
D: -; length: 14; size: -; J: TRBJ2-3; V: TRBV5-1; DNA: TGCGCCAGCATGAGAGAGCGGTCCACAGATACGCAGTATTTT; CDR3: CASMRERSTDTQYF
D: TRBD2; length: 10; size: -; J: TRBJ2-3; V: TRBV20-1; DNA: TGCAGTGCCCGTGGGGGGGGAGGCGTTTTT; CDR3: CSARGGGGVF
D: TRBD1; length: 14; size: -; J: TRBJ2-7; V: TRBV30; DNA: TGTGCCTGGACACCGGGACAGATCTCCTACGAGCAGTACTTC; CDR3: CAWTPGQISYEQYF
D: TRBD1; length: 15; size: -; J: TRBJ1-2; V: TRBV7-3; DNA: TGTGCCAGCAGCTTAAATGGACAGGGGATGGGAGGCTACACCTTC; CDR3: CASSLNGQGMGGYTF
D: TRBD1; length: 14; size: -; J: TRBJ1-1; V: TRBV28; DNA: TGTGCCAGCAGCTCAACGGGACAGGGGAAGAAAGCTTTCTTT; CDR3: CASSSTGQGKKAFF
D: -; length: 14; size: -; J: TRBJ1-5; V: TRBV6-6; DNA: TGTGCCAGCAGTTACACGGGAAGCAATCAGCCCCAGCATTTT; CDR3: CASSYTGSNQPQHF
D: -; length: 12; size: -; J: TRBJ1-1; V: TRBV6-5; DNA: TGTGCCAGCAGCTCCCAGGGATCTGAAGCTTTCTTT; CDR3: CASSSQGSEAFF
D: -; length: 17; size: -; J: TRBJ2-2; V: TRBV28; DNA: TGTGCCAGCAGTTCCGGGAGGGGACAGGGTTTCACCGGGGAGCTGTTTTTT; CDR3: CASSSGRGQGFTGELFF
D: -; length: 15; size: few; J: TRBJ1-2; V: TRBV27; DNA: TGTGCCAGCAGTTTTGGTCTCAGGGCGGGAGATGGCTACACCTTC; CDR3: CASSFGLRAGDGYTF
D: -; length: 14; size: -; J: TRBJ1-6; V: TRBV6-6; DNA: TGTGCCAGCAGACCCCGACAGGCAAATTCACCCCTCCACTTT; CDR3: CASRPRQANSPLHF
D: -; length: 15; size: -; J: TRBJ2-5; V: TRBV6-4; DNA: TGTGCCAGCAGTGACTCGGCAGGCCGAGGGGAGACCCAGTACTTC; CDR3: CASSDSAGRGETQYF
D: TRBD2; length: 15; size: -; J: TRBJ2-3; V: TRBV6-6; DNA: TGTGCCAGCAGTGACGGGACTAGCCTCACAGATACGCAGTATTTT; CDR3: CASSDGTSLTDTQYF
D: -; length: 15; size: -; J: TRBJ2-7; V: TRBV5-4; DNA: TGTGCCAGCAGCTTGGGGCGGTCGAGCTCCTACGAGCAGTACTTC; CDR3: CASSLGRSSSYEQYF
D: TRBD2; length: 13; size: -; J: TRBJ2-2; V: TRBV29-1; DNA: TGCAGCGTTGAAGCGGGAGGTACCGGGGAGCTGTTTTTT; CDR3: CSVEAGGTGELFF
D: -; length: 15; size: -; J: TRBJ1-2; V: TRBV7-8; DNA: TGTGCCAGCAGCTTAGCGCTAACAGGGAGCTATGGCTACACCTTC; CDR3: CASSLALTGSYGYTF
D: TRBD2; length: 14; size: -; J: TRBJ2-1; V: TRBV27; DNA: TGTGCCAGCAGGACCAGCGGGAGGTGGAATGAGCAGTTCTTC; CDR3: CASRTSGRWNEQFF
D: -; length: 12; size: once; J: TRBJ2-5; V: TRBV6-5; DNA: TGTGCCAGCAGTGCCTCGAGTAAGACCCAGTACTTC; CDR3: CASSASSKTQYF
D: TRBD2; length: 16; size: -; J: TRBJ2-7; V: TRBV5-1; DNA: TGCGCCAGCAGCTTGGCCGCCGGACTAGCGGGAGACGAGCAGTACTTC; CDR3: CASSLAAGLAGDEQYF
D: TRBD2; length: 16; size: few; J: TRBJ2-7; V: TRBV5-1; DNA: TGCGCCAGCAGCTTGGGTATGACTAGCGACTCCTACGAGCAGTACTTC; CDR3: CASSLGMTSDSYEQYF
D: TRBD1; length: 15; size: -; J: TRBJ1-1; V: TRBV25-1; DNA: TGTGCCAGCAGTGCGATGGACAGGGGGAACACTGAAGCTTTCTTT; CDR3: CASSAMDRGNTEAFF
D: -; length: 14; size: -; J: TRBJ2-3; V: TRBV27; DNA: TGTGCCAGCAATCGGCACAGGAACACAGATACGCAGTATTTT; CDR3: CASNRHRNTDTQYF
D: -; length: 12; size: -; J: TRBJ2-7; V: TRBV29-1; DNA: TGCAGCGTTGTAGAAGGGGTCAACGAGCAGTACTTC; CDR3: CSVVEGVNEQYF
D: -; length: 15; size: -; J: TRBJ1-5; V: TRBV7-9; DNA: TGTGCCAGCAGCTTAGGGGAGGCTAGCAATCAGCCCCAGCATTTT; CDR3: CASSLGEASNQPQHF